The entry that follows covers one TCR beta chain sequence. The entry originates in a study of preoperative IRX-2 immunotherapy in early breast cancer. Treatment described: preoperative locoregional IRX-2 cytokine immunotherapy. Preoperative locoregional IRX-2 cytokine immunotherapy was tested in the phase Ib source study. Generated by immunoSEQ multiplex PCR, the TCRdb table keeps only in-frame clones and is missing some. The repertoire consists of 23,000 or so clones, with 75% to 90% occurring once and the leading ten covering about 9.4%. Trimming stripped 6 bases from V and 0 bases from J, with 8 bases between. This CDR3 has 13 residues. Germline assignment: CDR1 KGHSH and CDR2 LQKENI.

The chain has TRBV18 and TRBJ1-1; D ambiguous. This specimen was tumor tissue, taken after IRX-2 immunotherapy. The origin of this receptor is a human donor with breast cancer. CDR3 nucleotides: TGTGCCAGCTCTCTACAGATGAACACTGAAGCTTTCTTT. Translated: CASSLQMNTEAFF.